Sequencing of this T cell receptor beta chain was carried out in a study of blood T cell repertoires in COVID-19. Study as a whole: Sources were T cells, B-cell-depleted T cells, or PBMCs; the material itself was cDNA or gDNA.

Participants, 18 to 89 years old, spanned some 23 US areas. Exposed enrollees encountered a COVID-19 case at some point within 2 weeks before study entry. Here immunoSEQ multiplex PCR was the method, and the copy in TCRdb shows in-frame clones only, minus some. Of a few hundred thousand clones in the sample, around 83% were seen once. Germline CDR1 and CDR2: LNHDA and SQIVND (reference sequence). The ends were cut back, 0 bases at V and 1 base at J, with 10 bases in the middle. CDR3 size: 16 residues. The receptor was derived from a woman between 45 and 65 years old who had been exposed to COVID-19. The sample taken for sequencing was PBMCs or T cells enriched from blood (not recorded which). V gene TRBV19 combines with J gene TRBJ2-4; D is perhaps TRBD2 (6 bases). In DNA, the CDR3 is TGTGCCAGTAGTATAGATCGGGGGTCCGCCAAAAACATTCAGTACTTC. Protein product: CASSIDRGSAKNIQYF.